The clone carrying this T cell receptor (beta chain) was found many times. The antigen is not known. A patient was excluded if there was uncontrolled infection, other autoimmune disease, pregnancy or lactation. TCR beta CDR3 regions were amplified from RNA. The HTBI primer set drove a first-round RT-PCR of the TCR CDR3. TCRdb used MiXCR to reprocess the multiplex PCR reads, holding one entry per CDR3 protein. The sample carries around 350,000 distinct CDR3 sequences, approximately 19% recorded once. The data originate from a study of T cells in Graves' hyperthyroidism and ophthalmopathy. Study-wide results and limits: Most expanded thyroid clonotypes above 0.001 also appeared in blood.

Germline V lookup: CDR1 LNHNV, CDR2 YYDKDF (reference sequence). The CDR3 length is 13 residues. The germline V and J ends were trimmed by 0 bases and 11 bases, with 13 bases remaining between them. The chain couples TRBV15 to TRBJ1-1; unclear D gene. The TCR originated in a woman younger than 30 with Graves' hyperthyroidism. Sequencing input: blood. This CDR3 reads CATSRDPAPRAFF. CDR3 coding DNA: TGTGCCACCAGCAGAGACCCTGCACCGAGGGCTTTCTTT.